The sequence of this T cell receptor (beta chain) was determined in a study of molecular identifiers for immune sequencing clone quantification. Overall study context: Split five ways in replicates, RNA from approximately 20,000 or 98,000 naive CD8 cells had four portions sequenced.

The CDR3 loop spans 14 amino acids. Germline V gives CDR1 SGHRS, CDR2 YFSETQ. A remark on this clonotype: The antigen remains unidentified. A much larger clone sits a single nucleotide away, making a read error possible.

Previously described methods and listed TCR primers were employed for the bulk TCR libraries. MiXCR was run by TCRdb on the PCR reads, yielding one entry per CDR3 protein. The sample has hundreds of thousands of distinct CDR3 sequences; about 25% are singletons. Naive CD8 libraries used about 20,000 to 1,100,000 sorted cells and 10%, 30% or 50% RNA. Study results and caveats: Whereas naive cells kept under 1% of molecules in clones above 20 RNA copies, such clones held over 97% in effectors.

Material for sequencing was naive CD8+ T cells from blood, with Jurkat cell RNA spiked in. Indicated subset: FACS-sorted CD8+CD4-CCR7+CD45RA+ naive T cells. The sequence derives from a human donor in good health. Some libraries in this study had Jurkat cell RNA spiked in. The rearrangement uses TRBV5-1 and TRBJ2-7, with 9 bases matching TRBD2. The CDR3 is CASSWTSATYGQYF. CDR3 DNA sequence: TGCGCCAGCAGCTGGACTAGCGCAACCTACGGGCAGTACTTC. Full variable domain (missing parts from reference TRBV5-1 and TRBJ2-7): KAGVTQTPRYLIKTRGQQVTLSCSPISGHRSVSWYQQTPGQGLQFLFEYFSETQRNKGNFPGRFSGRQFSNSRSEMNVSTLELGDSALYLCASSWTSATYGQYFGPGTRLTVT.